The rows below give T cell receptor beta chains drawn from one sample of a study of PD-1 blockade in classical Hodgkin lymphoma. The assay was immunoSEQ multiplex PCR, and TCRdb's table has in-frame clones only and misses some. Altogether roughly 40,000 clones are present, 87% being singletons, with the ten largest covering around 9.7%. The input for sequencing was peripheral blood mononuclear cells (PBMCs), taken at baseline. Source of these receptors: a human donor with classical Hodgkin lymphoma. CDR3s include the opening cysteine and the closing phenylalanine or tryptophan. D genes are given only for firm matches. The size of a clone is reported for some rows only, either as once, few or many, or as a class for expanded clones.

.	TRBV18	TRBJ2-7	.	CASSPRQGDPYEQYF	TGTGCCAGCTCACCACGGCAAGGGGACCCCTACGAGCAGTACTTC
.	TRBV28	TRBJ2-7	TRBD2	CASSLPTSGYVSYEQYF	TGTGCCAGCAGTCTCCCGACTAGCGGGTACGTCTCCTACGAGCAGTACTTC
.	TRBV5-5	TRBJ2-7	.	CASSQAQRSGGHEQYF	TGTGCCAGCAGCCAAGCCCAAAGATCAGGAGGCCACGAGCAGTACTTC
.	TRBV27	TRBJ2-7	TRBD1	CASPPGQGAYEQYF	TGTGCCAGTCCTCCCGGACAGGGGGCCTACGAGCAGTACTTC
.	TRBV27	TRBJ1-6	TRBD1	CASSLYIGQGGSSPLHF	TGTGCCAGCAGTTTATACATCGGACAGGGCGGTTCATCACCCCTCCACTTT
.	TRBV5-4	TRBJ2-3	TRBD2	CASSLASGGRIDTQYF	TGTGCCAGCAGCTTGGCTAGCGGGGGGAGAATAGATACGCAGTATTTT
once	TRBV5-1	TRBJ2-7	.	CASSLSGQTRYEQYF	TGCGCCAGCAGCTTGAGCGGACAGACCAGGTACGAGCAGTACTTC
.	TRBV21-1	TRBJ2-3	.	CASSKARTSGGFWDTQYF	TGTGCCAGCAGCAAAGCGAGGACTAGCGGGGGTTTTTGGGATACGCAGTATTTT
.	TRBV6-4	TRBJ2-7	TRBD2	CASSGLAGVFHKYEQYF	TGTGCCAGCAGTGGACTAGCGGGAGTGTTCCACAAATACGAGCAGTACTTC
.	TRBV28	TRBJ1-4	.	CASSFAPGRDEKLFF	TGTGCCAGCAGTTTTGCCCCAGGGAGGGATGAAAAACTGTTTTTT
.	TRBV11-3	TRBJ2-6	TRBD1	CASSRGQGAPGANVLTF	TGTGCCAGCAGTAGGGGACAGGGGGCACCCGGGGCCAACGTCCTGACTTTC
.	TRBV14	TRBJ2-1	.	CASSQDQAEVFINEQFF	TGTGCCAGCAGCCAAGACCAAGCGGAGGTCTTTATCAATGAGCAGTTCTTC
.	TRBV11-1	TRBJ2-4	TRBD2	CASSLVAGGRANIQYF	TGTGCCAGCAGCTTAGTAGCGGGCGGGAGGGCCAACATTCAGTACTTC
.	TRBV4-2	TRBJ1-1	.	CASSSGRGRGWNTEAFF	TGTGCCAGCAGCTCTGGTAGGGGGAGGGGATGGAACACTGAAGCTTTCTTT
once	TRBV19	TRBJ2-5	.	CASSIDREVGETQYF	TGTGCCAGTAGTATAGACAGGGAGGTTGGAGAGACCCAGTACTTC
once	TRBV5-1	TRBJ2-1	.	CASSGLRAARGNEQFF	TGCGCCAGCAGTGGCCTACGGGCCGCCCGGGGCAATGAGCAGTTCTTC
.	TRBV5-5	TRBJ2-5	TRBD2	CASSQGGLAGVETQYF	TGTGCCAGCAGTCAAGGCGGACTAGCGGGAGTGGAGACCCAGTACTTC
.	TRBV27	TRBJ2-5	.	CASSLPHILQSLKETQYF	TGTGCCAGCAGTTTACCTCACATCCTTCAGAGCCTCAAAGAGACCCAGTACTTC
.	TRBV5-8	TRBJ2-7	.	CASSRSPSSYEQYF	TGTGCCAGCAGCCGGTCTCCCAGCTCCTACGAGCAGTACTTC
.	TRBV19	TRBJ2-7	.	CASSIDHGDYEQYF	TGTGCCAGTAGTATAGATCACGGGGACTACGAGCAGTACTTC
.	TRBV5-5	TRBJ1-3	.	CASSQAGNTIYF	TGTGCCAGCAGCCAGGCTGGAAACACCATATATTTT
.	TRBV21-1	TRBJ1-5	.	CASSKGALGNQPQHF	TGTGCCAGCAGCAAGGGGGCCTTGGGAAATCAGCCCCAGCATTTT
.	TRBV10-3	TRBJ2-1	TRBD2	CAISGARETGTSGSNEQFF	TGTGCCATCAGTGGAGCTAGGGAGACTGGGACTAGCGGGAGTAATGAGCAGTTCTTC
.	TRBV9	TRBJ2-7	TRBD1	CASSVQGAYEQYF	TGTGCCAGCAGCGTACAGGGGGCCTACGAGCAGTACTTC
.	TRBV28	TRBJ1-2	.	CASRDRANYGYTF	TGTGCCAGTCGGGACCGAGCTAACTATGGCTACACCTTC
few	TRBV18	TRBJ2-5	TRBD1	CASSPTGVQETQYF	TGTGCCAGCTCTCCGACAGGGGTCCAAGAGACCCAGTACTTC
.	TRBV28	TRBJ2-7	.	CASSSMDSFSSYEQYF	TGTGCCAGCAGTTCAATGGACTCTTTTAGCTCCTACGAGCAGTACTTC
.	TRBV11-1	TRBJ2-7	.	CASSYYGEGEQYF	TGTGCCAGCAGCTACTACGGTGAGGGCGAGCAGTACTTC
.	TRBV9	TRBJ2-7	.	CASSAGRDFTYEQYF	TGTGCCAGCAGCGCCGGCCGGGACTTTACCTACGAGCAGTACTTC
.	TRBV13	TRBJ1-2	TRBD1	CASSWGQGVYGYTF	TGTGCCAGCAGCTGGGGACAGGGAGTCTATGGCTACACCTTC
medium-sized	TRBV5-1	TRBJ2-6	.	CASSMGGAGANVLTF	TGCGCCAGCAGCATGGGGGGAGCTGGGGCCAACGTCCTGACTTTC
.	TRBV5-4	TRBJ2-3	.	CASSLMAGTDTQYF	TGTGCCAGCAGCTTGATGGCGGGCACAGATACGCAGTATTTT
.	TRBV7-2	TRBJ1-4	.	CASSRDLNEKLFF	TGTGCCAGCAGCCGGGACCTAAATGAAAAACTGTTTTTT
.	TRBV19	TRBJ1-2	.	CASSVVGGYTF	TGTGCCAGTAGTGTGGTAGGCGGCTACACCTTC
.	TRBV13	TRBJ2-3	TRBD2	CASSRVGERESTDTQYF	TGTGCCAGCAGCCGGGTGGGGGAGCGGGAGAGCACAGATACGCAGTATTTT
medium-sized	TRBV7-9	TRBJ1-2	TRBD1	CAVTGQASLGYTF	TGTGCCGTTACGGGACAGGCGAGTTTGGGCTACACCTTC
few	TRBV5-1	TRBJ2-7	.	CASSLDRAFYEQYF	TGCGCCAGCAGCTTGGACAGAGCCTTCTACGAGCAGTACTTC
.	TRBV6-6	TRBJ1-1	.	CASSLGVRGTEAFF	TGTGCCAGCAGTTTGGGCGTGCGGGGCACTGAAGCTTTCTTT
.	TRBV7-9	TRBJ2-3	.	CASSLYGTHPSTDTQYF	TGTGCCAGCAGCTTATATGGAACCCACCCTAGCACAGATACGCAGTATTTT
.	TRBV5-1	TRBJ1-1	.	CASSFFHVGMNTEAFF	TGCGCCAGCAGCTTTTTCCACGTAGGGATGAACACTGAAGCTTTCTTT
.	TRBV18	TRBJ2-7	TRBD2	CASSPSLREGYEQYF	TGTGCCAGCTCACCTTCTCTCAGGGAGGGCTACGAGCAGTACTTC